Shown below are 29 T cell receptor beta chains from a single sample sequenced in a study of control samples from healthy donors and cancer patients. Libraries were prepared by immunoSEQ multiplex PCR; TCRdb keeps only in-frame clonotypes and omits some of them. The sample consists of around 140,000 clones, 93% of them appearing once. Sequences were obtained from blood. All receptors come from a man aged 18 to 30 in good health.

The V call is TRBV11-2, the J call TRBJ1-1; no definite D call. Germline V gene sequence: CDR1 SGHAT, CDR2 FQNNGV. The V end lost 6 bases, the J end lost 6 bases, and 14 bases lay between the germline ends. The CDR3 loop spans 13 amino acids. The CDR3 loop reads CASRPGLLAEAFF. The CDR3 bases are TGTGCCAGCAGGCCCGGTCTGTTGGCTGAAGCTTTCTTT.

The chain recombines TRBV29-1 with TRBJ1-2, with D maybe TRBD1 (6 bases). This CDR3 is 11 amino acids long. Trimming removed 6 bases from V and 8 bases from J, with 13 bases in between. Germline assignment: CDR1 SQVTM and CDR2 ANQGSEA. CDR3 sequence: CSVPQGEGYTF. In DNA, the CDR3 is TGCAGCGTGCCACAGGGTGAAGGCTACACCTTC. Full variable domain (remainder filled in from reference TRBV29-1 and TRBJ1-2): SAVISQKPSRDICQRGTSLTIQCQVDSQVTMMFWYRQQPGQSLTLIATANQGSEATYESGFVIDKFPISRPNLTFSTLTVSNMSPEDSSIYLCSVPQGEGYTFGSGTRLTVV.

The V gene is TRBV27, the J gene TRBJ2-1; D is unresolved. The CDR3 is 16 residues long. Per germline, CDR1 MNHEY and CDR2 SMNVEV (reference sequence). V shed 2 bases and J shed 5 bases, with 16 bases lying between them. CDR3 DNA: TGTGCCAGCAGTTTACGTAGGTCGGGTGTGAACAATGAGCAGTTCTTC. Its protein product is CASSLRRSGVNNEQFF.

The chain combines TRBV6-5 with TRBJ2-7; TRBD1 or TRBD2 may be the D gene (5 bases each). V shed 2 bases and J shed 0 bases, with 14 bases lying between them. Germline CDR1 is MNHEY and CDR2 is SVGAGI. This CDR3 contains 16 residues. In DNA form, the CDR3 reads TGTGCCAGCAGTTACGGGACCCCTTCAATCTCCTACGAGCAGTACTTC. It encodes CASSYGTPSISYEQYF.

This chain links TRBV9 with TRBJ2-7; the D gene is possibly TRBD1 (5 bases). Germline lookup yields CDR1 SGDLS and CDR2 YYNGEE. Trimming took 0 bases from V and 0 from J, leaving 16 bases between them. This CDR3 spans 17 amino acids. This CDR3 is CASSVEETVDTSYEQYF. Written as DNA, the CDR3 is TGTGCCAGCAGCGTAGAGGAAACTGTGGACACCTCCTACGAGCAGTACTTC.

The chain carries TRBV7-9 and TRBJ2-1; D perhaps matches TRBD2 (6 bases). The ends were cut back, 0 bases at V and 9 bases at J, with 6 bases in the middle. CDR1 is SEHNR, CDR2 FQNEAQ, per germline (reference sequence). The CDR3 contains 12 residues. CDR3 in DNA: TGTGCCAGCAGCTTAGCGGGGGGTGAGCAGTTCTTC. Translating gives CASSLAGGEQFF.

This rearrangement joins TRBV4-3 to TRBJ1-6; 11 bases are shared with TRBD1. Germline CDR1 reads LGHNA; CDR2 reads YSLEER. Germline trimming cut 3 bases from V and 5 bases from J; bases unmatched to any gene: 6. This CDR3 contains 17 residues. The chain's CDR3 is CASSQRDRGYDNSPLHF. The CDR3 bases are TGCGCCAGCAGCCAGCGGGACAGGGGGTACGATAATTCACCCCTCCACTTT.

The chain recombines TRBV28 with TRBJ1-2; tentative D call: TRBD1 (5 bases). The germline V gene encodes CDR1 MDHEN and CDR2 SYDVKM. The CDR3 has 13 residues. V lost 2 bases to trimming and J lost 4 bases, with 8 bases between them. The CDR3 region has the DNA TGTGCCAGCAGTTTAGGACATGTCTATGGCTACACCTTC. Translating gives CASSLGHVYGYTF.

This rearrangement joins TRBV2 to TRBJ2-3; possibly TRBD1 for D (6 bases). Deletions cut 4 bases from V and 4 bases from J, with 18 bases between. The CDR3 spans 16 residues. Per the germline V gene, CDR1 is SNHLY and CDR2 is FYNNEI. In DNA form, the CDR3 reads TGTGCCAGCAGTGTACCAGGGGCCTTGGTTGCAGATACGCAGTATTTT. Translated, it gives CASSVPGALVADTQYF.

V usage is TRBV6-1 and J usage is TRBJ1-5; D call uncertain. The CDR3 has 12 residues. The germline gives CDR1 MNHNS, CDR2 SASEGT. V lost 3 bases and J lost 3, with 3 bases in between. CDR3 residues: CASSDHNQPQHF. The CDR3 DNA reads TGTGCCAGCAGTGACCACAATCAGCCCCAGCATTTT.

V gene TRBV7-2 combines with J gene TRBJ1-2, with a tentative D call TRBD1 (6 bases). CDR1 is SGHTA, CDR2 FQGNSA, per germline. The V and J ends lost 11 bases and 2 bases respectively, with 30 bases between them. CDR3 length equals 18 residues. The CDR3 DNA is TGTGCCCACCCCTTTTTGGGAGGGGGAAAGGGCGAAAACTATGGCTACACCTTC. Amino acids: CAHPFLGGGKGENYGYTF.

The chain couples TRBV7-2 to TRBJ1-5, with D unclear. The CDR3 spans 16 residues. Germline values: CDR1 SGHTA, CDR2 FQGNSA. Trimming took 1 base from V and 7 from J, leaving 17 bases between them. DNA of the CDR3: TGTGCCAGCAGCTTAGGGGCAGACCCCCGCCAACAGCCCCAGCATTTT. Protein sequence: CASSLGADPRQQPQHF.

This chain uses TRBV4-1 with TRBJ1-2; no clear D gene. CDR3 length: 11 amino acids. Germline V lookup: CDR1 MGHRA, CDR2 YSYEKL. Deletions cut 5 bases from V and 8 bases from J, with 9 bases between. CDR3 nucleotides: TGCGCCAGCAGCGTTGGTTGGGGCTACACCTTC. It codes for CASSVGWGYTF.

Points on this clone: A junction boundary mismatches the germline segment, possibly from a read error. The V call is TRBV3-1 (or the pseudogene TRBV3-2), the J call TRBJ2-1, with 8 nucleotides matching TRBD1. CDR3 length equals 10 residues. CDR1 is LGHDT and CDR2 is YNNKEL in the germline V gene (reference sequence). DNA for the CDR3: TGTGCCAGCAGCAGACTGGACAGGGTCTTC. It encodes CASSRLDRVF.

The chain recombines TRBV5-8 with TRBJ1-4, with 9 bases that match TRBD1. Trimming took 4 bases from V and 7 from J; bases not matched to a gene: 11. This CDR3 region has 16 residues. Germline V lookup: CDR1 SGHTS, CDR2 YDEGEE. The CDR3 loop is CASSADRDRVSEKLFF. Here the CDR3 DNA reads TGTGCCAGCAGCGCGGACCGGGACAGGGTTTCTGAAAAACTGTTTTTT.

This chain links TRBV4-1 with TRBJ1-4; maybe TRBD1 (5 bases). The germline V gene has CDR1 MGHRA and CDR2 YSYEKL. The ends were cut back, 4 bases at V and 7 bases at J, with 19 bases in the middle. The CDR3 is 16 amino acids. DNA of the CDR3: TGCGCCAGCAGCCCCCGACTCGGGGCGCGGGGTGAAAAACTGTTTTTT. Residues: CASSPRLGARGEKLFF.

The rearrangement uses TRBV18 and TRBJ2-6; D gene uncertain. V lost 3 bases to trimming and J lost 0 bases, with 3 bases between them. The CDR3 runs to 14 residues. Germline assignment: CDR1 KGHSH and CDR2 LQKENI. CDR3 bases: TGTGCCAGCTCACCCTACTCTGGGGCCAACGTCCTGACTTTC. Translated, it gives CASSPYSGANVLTF. The full variable domain, its missing parts supplied by reference TRBV18 and TRBJ2-6, is NAGVMQNPRHLVRRRGQEARLRCSPMKGHSHVYWYRQLPEEGLKFMVYLQKENIIDESGMPKERFSAEFPKEGPSILRIQQVVRGDSAAYFCASSPYSGANVLTFGAGSRLTVL.

CDR3 bases: TGTGCCAGCTCACCGCGGGAGGGACAGCCCCAGCATTTT. This translates into CASSPREGQPQHF. This chain joins TRBV6-5 and TRBJ1-5; no definite D call. Deletions cut 8 bases from V and 7 bases from J, with 15 bases between. Germline V gene lookup returns CDR1 MNHEY and CDR2 SVGAGI. This CDR3 contains 13 residues.

This chain uses TRBV19 with TRBJ1-3; D ambiguous. Germline values: CDR1 LNHDA, CDR2 SQIVND (reference sequence). CDR3 length: 12 amino acids. The V and J ends lost 10 bases and 2 bases respectively, with 9 bases between them. The CDR3 nucleotides read TGTGCCACCGCGGAAGCTGGAAACACCATATATTTT. This codes for CATAEAGNTIYF.

The rearrangement links TRBV9 to TRBJ2-3, with unresolved D. The ends were cut back, 6 bases at V and 4 bases at J, with 12 bases in the middle. Germline CDR1 and CDR2: SGDLS and YYNGEE. CDR3 length equals 13 residues. The DNA of the CDR3 is TGTGCCAGCACCGGACCTGGCGCAGATACGCAGTATTTT. Translated: CASTGPGADTQYF.

In its sample, this clone was seen a few times. The chain couples TRBV5-6 to TRBJ2-7, with 13 positions matching TRBD2. Looked up from germline, CDR1 is SGHDT and CDR2 is YYEEEE. The CDR3 consists of 15 residues. Trimming took 2 bases from V and 7 from J; bases not matched to a gene: 6. The CDR3 bases are TGTGCCAGCAGCTTAAGACTAGCGGGAGGCTCAGAGCAGTACTTC. It is translated as CASSLRLAGGSEQYF.

Only a few counts were recorded for this clone. The chain joins TRBV29-1 to TRBJ2-1, with TRBD1 matching 10 bases. The trim removed 7 bases at V and 2 bases at J, leaving 2 bases unmatched. Germline V CDR1 and CDR2: SQVTM, ANQGSEA. The CDR3 is made up of 13 amino acids. The CDR3 is CSAGTGAYNEQFF. In DNA, the CDR3 is TGCAGCGCAGGGACAGGGGCCTACAATGAGCAGTTCTTC.

V is TRBV6-5 and J is TRBJ1-2; TRBD1 matches at 10 bases. CDR3 size: 14 residues. J gave up 4 bases and V 5 bases, and 4 bases lay outside the gene matches. The germline CDR1 and CDR2 sequences are MNHEY and SVGAGI. Here the CDR3 reads CASSPTGGSYGYTF. CDR3 DNA: TGTGCCAGCAGTCCGACAGGGGGCAGCTATGGCTACACCTTC.

The J gene is TRBJ1-4, the V gene TRBV28; D perhaps matches TRBD1 (6 bases). The CDR3 sequence is 17 residues long. Germline lookup yields CDR1 MDHEN and CDR2 SYDVKM. With 6 bases removed from V and 7 bases from J, the gap between germline ends came to 24 bases. Here the CDR3 reads CASSLILTGPRGEKLFF. CDR3 sequence (DNA): TGTGCCAGCAGCCTTATTTTGACAGGTCCGAGGGGTGAAAAACTGTTTTTT.

The chain recombines TRBV30 with TRBJ2-7; either TRBD1 or TRBD2 may fit D (5 bases each). Germline CDR1 GTSNPN, CDR2 SVGIG (reference sequence). The CDR3 is 13 residues long. V dropped 2 bases and J dropped 2 bases, with 10 bases sitting between them. The CDR3 DNA reads as TGTGCCTGGAGTAGGGACGGACCCTACGAGCAGTACTTC. It translates to CAWSRDGPYEQYF.

The chain recombines TRBV25-1 with TRBJ2-1; D remains ambiguous. Per the germline V gene, CDR1 is MGHDK and CDR2 is SYGVNS. The CDR3 extends over 11 amino acids. V shed 1 base and J shed 9 bases, with 4 bases lying between them. The CDR3 region is CASSELGEQFF. For the CDR3, the DNA is TGTGCCAGCAGTGAATTGGGTGAGCAGTTCTTC. The complete variable domain, with remaining parts taken from reference TRBV25-1 and TRBJ2-1, reads EADIYQTPRYLVIGTGKKITLECSQTMGHDKMYWYQQDPGMELHLIHYSYGVNSTEKGDLSSESTVSRIRTEHFPLTLESARPSHTSQYLCASSELGEQFFGPGTRLTVL.

In its sample, this clone was seen once. The germline gene is not matched at one end of the junction; a read error may be the cause. The gene calls are TRBV6-5 and TRBJ2-4, with 7 bases matching TRBD2. CDR3 length: 13 residues. Germline V CDR1 and CDR2: MNHEY, SVGAGI. CDR3 protein: CASSTAQPGLKYF. CDR3 nucleotide sequence: TGTGCCAGCAGTACTGCCCAGCCGGGACTAAAGTACTTT.

With respect to this clone: A read error may account for a junction end that differs from germline. This chain connects TRBV7-9 to TRBJ2-7; D remains ambiguous. The CDR3 extends over 11 amino acids. Looked up from germline, CDR1 is SEHNR and CDR2 is FQNEAQ (reference sequence). The DNA for the CDR3 is TGTGCCAGCAGCTTTTCGCAGGCCCTCTTCTTC. Its protein product is CASSFSQALFF.

This clone was recorded once. V is TRBV7-8 and J is TRBJ2-1; TRBD2 matches at 9 bases. Germline CDR1 reads SGHVS; CDR2 reads FQNEAQ. V was pared by 1 base and J by 10 bases, with 8 bases of the junction left unmatched. This CDR3 spans 15 amino acids. The CDR3 reads CASSLGVAGDHEQFF. The CDR3 coding sequence is TGTGCCAGCAGCTTAGGGGTAGCGGGAGACCACGAGCAGTTCTTC.